These 5 T cell receptor beta chains came from one sample sequenced in a study of CD8 T cells in ankylosing spondylitis. TCRdb used MiXCR to reprocess the 5' RACE reads, holding one entry per CDR3 protein. The table lists 200,000 to 250,000 distinct CDR3 sequences, 8% to 11% of them singletons, with approximately 20% in the top ten. Sample: blood, either unsorted or a sorted T cell fraction (not recorded which). The receptors were gathered from a male donor with ankylosing spondylitis or in good health (not recorded which).

This clonotype showed up just a few times. The junction differs from germline at one of its ends, possibly a read error. CDR3 sequence: CASSDLQHTFGVF. In nucleotides, the CDR3 is TGCGCCAGCAGTGATCTACAGCACACGTTTGGGGTCTTC. The chain joins TRBV10-2 to TRBJ2-1; D not resolved. CDR1 and CDR2 from the germline V gene are WSHSY and SAAADI. The CDR3 has 13 residues.

This clonotype was observed a few times. The V and J genes are TRBV20-1 and TRBJ2-1; 11 bases fit TRBD2. This CDR3 contains 14 residues. CDR1 is DFQATT, CDR2 SNEGSKA, per germline (reference sequence). The CDR3 nucleotides read TGCAGCTGTGACTTTAGCGGGGGGGCATCCGAGCAGTTCTTC. This gives the protein CSCDFSGGASEQFF.

This clonotype was found many times. The V gene is TRBV5-6, the J gene TRBJ2-5; tentatively, D is TRBD1 (6 bases). This CDR3 contains 14 residues. Germline V gives CDR1 SGHDT, CDR2 YYEEEE. Trimming pared 3 bases from V and 5 bases from J, leaving 14 bases between. The CDR3, as DNA: TGTGCCAGCAGCTCCCCCTTGGGGGCTGAGACCCAGTACTTC. It translates to CASSSPLGAETQYF.

The chain employs TRBV5-1 and TRBJ1-4; D is possibly TRBD1 (5 bases). The germline gives CDR1 SGHRS, CDR2 YFSETQ. Trimming removed 0 bases from V and 4 bases from J, with 13 bases in between. The CDR3 has 16 amino acids. DNA for the CDR3: TGCGCCAGCAGCTTGGCCTTGGGACGGAGTAATGAAAAACTGTTTTTT. Its translation: CASSLALGRSNEKLFF.

The V call is TRBV2, the J call TRBJ2-7; no clear D. This CDR3 is built from 13 residues. Germline V lookup: CDR1 SNHLY, CDR2 FYNNEI. The V gene lost 5 bases and the J gene lost 1 base, with 9 bases spanning the gap. The CDR3 loop reads CASSSLESYEQYF. DNA for the CDR3: TGTGCCAGCAGTAGTCTAGAGTCCTACGAGCAGTACTTC.